This T cell receptor beta chain was profiled in a study of blood T cell repertoires in COVID-19. Seattle cases were enrolled at active infection and followed longitudinally. V was trimmed by 8 bases and J by 2 bases, leaving 12 bases between them. Germline V lookup: CDR1 KGHDR, CDR2 SFDVKD. CDR3 length: 13 residues. In the original analysis: Reference gene primer amplification yielded estimated nucleated cell counts. TCRdb's table, derived via immunoSEQ multiplex PCR, lists solely in-frame clones and lacks some. Clonal size and the V and J genes are those of that table, whereas D and trimming came from the DNA. The table shows more than 250,000 clones, with about 87% occurring only once.

The chain carries TRBV24-1 and TRBJ2-7, with D unclear. The clonotype was recovered from a woman aged 45-65 years with COVID-19, enrolled during active disease. The sample comprised peripheral blood. The CDR3, as DNA: TGTGCCACCATCAATCACAAAGCCTACGAGCAGTACTTC. Translation: CATINHKAYEQYF.